This T cell receptor beta chain was sequenced for a study of blood T cell repertoires in COVID-19. Germline lookup yields CDR1 LNHDA and CDR2 SQIVND (reference sequence). The CDR3 loop spans 13 amino acids. Trimming cost V 10 bases and J 4 bases; bases outside gene matches: 7. Assay used: immunoSEQ multiplex PCR; TCRdb lists only in-frame clones, some missing. Of 140,000 or so clones in the sample, 87% were seen once. V is TRBV19 and J is TRBJ2-5, with TRBD1 identical over 9 bases. Sequenced input: peripheral blood. The receptor was isolated from a woman between 50 and 59 years old with acute or convalescent COVID-19. CDR3 amino acids: CATRPGQGETQYF. The CDR3 coding sequence is TGTGCCACCCGTCCGGGACAGGGAGAGACCCAGTACTTC.